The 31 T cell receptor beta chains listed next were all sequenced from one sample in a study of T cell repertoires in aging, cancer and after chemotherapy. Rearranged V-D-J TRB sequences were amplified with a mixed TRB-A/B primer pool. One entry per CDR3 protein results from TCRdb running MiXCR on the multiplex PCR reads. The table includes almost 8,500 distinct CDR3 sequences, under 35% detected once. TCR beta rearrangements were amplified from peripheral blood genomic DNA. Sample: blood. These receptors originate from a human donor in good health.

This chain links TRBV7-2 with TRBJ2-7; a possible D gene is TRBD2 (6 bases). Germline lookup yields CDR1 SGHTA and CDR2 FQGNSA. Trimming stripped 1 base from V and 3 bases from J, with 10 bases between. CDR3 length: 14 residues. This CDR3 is CASSLGAGRYEQYF. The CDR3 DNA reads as TGTGCCAGCAGCTTAGGCGCGGGGCGCTACGAGCAGTACTTC. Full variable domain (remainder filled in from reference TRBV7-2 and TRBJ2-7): GAGVSQSPSNKVTEKGKDVELRCDPISGHTALYWYRQSLGQGLEFLIYFQGNSAPDKSGLPSDRFSAERTGGSVSTLTIQRTQQEDSAVYLCASSLGAGRYEQYFGPGTRLTVT.

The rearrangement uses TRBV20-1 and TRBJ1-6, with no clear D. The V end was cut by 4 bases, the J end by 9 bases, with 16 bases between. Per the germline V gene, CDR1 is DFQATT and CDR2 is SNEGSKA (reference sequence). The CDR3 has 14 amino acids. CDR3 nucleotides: TGCAGTGCTACCCCCCCCGGGGTAATTTCACCCCTCCACTTT. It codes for CSATPPGVISPLHF.

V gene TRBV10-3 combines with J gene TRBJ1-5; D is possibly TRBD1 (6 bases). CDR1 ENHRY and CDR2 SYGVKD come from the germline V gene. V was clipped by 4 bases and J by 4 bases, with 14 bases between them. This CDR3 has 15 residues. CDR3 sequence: CAISARAGENQPQHF. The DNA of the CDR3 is TGTGCCATCAGTGCCAGGGCAGGGGAGAATCAGCCCCAGCATTTT.

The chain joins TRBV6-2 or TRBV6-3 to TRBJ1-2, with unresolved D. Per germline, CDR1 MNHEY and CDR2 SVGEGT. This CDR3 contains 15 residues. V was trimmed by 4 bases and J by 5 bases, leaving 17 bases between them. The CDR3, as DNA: TGTGCCAGCAGTTCCCCTCGGGCCTTGGGGTATGGCTACACCTTC. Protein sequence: CASSSPRALGYGYTF.

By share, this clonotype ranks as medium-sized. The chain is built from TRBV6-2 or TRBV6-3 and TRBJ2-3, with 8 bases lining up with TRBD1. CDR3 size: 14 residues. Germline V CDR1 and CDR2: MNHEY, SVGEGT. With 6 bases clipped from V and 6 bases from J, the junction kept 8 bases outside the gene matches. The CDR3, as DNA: TGTGCCAGCAGCTCGGGACAGGTACTGGATACGCAGTATTTT. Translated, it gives CASSSGQVLDTQYF.

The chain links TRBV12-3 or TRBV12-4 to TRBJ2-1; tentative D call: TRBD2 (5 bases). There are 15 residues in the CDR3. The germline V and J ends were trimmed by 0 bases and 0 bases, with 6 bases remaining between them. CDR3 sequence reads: CASSLAGSSYNEQFF. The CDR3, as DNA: TGTGCCAGCAGTTTAGCGGGGAGCTCCTACAATGAGCAGTTCTTC.

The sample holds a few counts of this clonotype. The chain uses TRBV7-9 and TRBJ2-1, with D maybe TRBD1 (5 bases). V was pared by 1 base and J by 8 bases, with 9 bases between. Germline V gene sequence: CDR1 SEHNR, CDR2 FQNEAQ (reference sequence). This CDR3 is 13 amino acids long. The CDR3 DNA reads TGTGCCAGCAGCTTAGAACAGGACCATGAGCAGTTCTTC. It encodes CASSLEQDHEQFF. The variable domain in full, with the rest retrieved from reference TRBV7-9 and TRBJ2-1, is DTGVSQNPRHKITKRGQNVTFRCDPISEHNRLYWYRQTLGQGPEFLTYFQNEAQLEKSRLLSDRFSAERPKGSFSTLEIQRTEQGDSAMYLCASSLEQDHEQFFGPGTRLTVL.

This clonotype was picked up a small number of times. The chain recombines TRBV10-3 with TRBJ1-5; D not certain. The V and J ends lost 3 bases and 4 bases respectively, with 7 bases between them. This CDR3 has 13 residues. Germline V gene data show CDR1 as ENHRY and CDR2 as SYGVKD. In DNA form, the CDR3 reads TGTGCCATCAGTGATACCAAAAATCAGCCCCAGCATTTT. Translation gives CAISDTKNQPQHF.

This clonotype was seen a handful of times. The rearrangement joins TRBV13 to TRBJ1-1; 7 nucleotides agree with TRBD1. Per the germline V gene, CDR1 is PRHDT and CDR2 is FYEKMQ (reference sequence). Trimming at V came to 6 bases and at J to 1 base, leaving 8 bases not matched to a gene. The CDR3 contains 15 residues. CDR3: CASSYGGQKNTEAFF. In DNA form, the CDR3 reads TGTGCCAGCAGTTACGGGGGACAGAAGAACACTGAAGCTTTCTTT.

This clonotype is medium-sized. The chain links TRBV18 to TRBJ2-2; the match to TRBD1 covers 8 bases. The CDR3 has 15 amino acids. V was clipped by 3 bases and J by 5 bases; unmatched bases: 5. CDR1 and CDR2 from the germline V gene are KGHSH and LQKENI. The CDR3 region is CASSPGTGATGELFF. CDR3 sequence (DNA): TGTGCCAGCTCACCGGGGACAGGTGCAACCGGGGAGCTGTTTTTT.

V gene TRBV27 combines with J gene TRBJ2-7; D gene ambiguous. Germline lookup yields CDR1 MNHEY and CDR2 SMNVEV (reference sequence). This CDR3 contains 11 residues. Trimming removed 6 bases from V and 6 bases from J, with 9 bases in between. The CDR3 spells CASSLGGEQYF. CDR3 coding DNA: TGTGCCAGCAGCCTGGGCGGCGAGCAGTACTTC.

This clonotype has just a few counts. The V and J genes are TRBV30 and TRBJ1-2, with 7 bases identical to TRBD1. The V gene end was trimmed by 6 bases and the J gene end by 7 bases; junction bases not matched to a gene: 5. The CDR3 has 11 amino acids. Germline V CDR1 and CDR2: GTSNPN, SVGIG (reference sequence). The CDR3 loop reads CACKGASGYTF. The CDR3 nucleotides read TGTGCCTGTAAGGGGGCTTCTGGCTACACCTTC.

Here the CDR3 DNA reads TGTGCCAGCAGGCGGGGGGGTGACAAAAACATTCAGTACTTC. Translation gives CASRRGGDKNIQYF. The V call is TRBV27, the J call TRBJ2-4; 9 bases map to TRBD2. This CDR3 contains 14 residues. V lost 6 bases to trimming and J lost 3 bases; unmatched junction nucleotides: 3. Germline CDR1 and CDR2: MNHEY and SMNVEV (reference sequence).

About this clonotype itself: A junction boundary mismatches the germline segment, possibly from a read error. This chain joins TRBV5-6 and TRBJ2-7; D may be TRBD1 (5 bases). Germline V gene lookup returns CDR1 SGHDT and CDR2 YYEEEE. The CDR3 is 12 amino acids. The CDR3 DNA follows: TGTGCCAGCAGCCCTACAGGCTACGGGCAGTACTTC. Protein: CASSPTGYGQYF.

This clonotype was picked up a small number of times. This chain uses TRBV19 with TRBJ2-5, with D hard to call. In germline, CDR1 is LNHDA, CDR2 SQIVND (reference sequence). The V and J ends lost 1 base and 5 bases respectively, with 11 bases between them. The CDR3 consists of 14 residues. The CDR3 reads CASSIANRPETQYF. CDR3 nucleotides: TGTGCCAGTAGTATAGCAAACCGACCGGAGACCCAGTACTTC.

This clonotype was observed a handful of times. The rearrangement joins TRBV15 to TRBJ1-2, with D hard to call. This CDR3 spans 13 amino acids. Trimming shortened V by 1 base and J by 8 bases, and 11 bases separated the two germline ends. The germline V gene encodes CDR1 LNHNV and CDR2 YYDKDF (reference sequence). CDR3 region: CATSRVGLGGYTF. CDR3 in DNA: TGTGCCACCAGCAGAGTCGGGCTAGGCGGCTACACCTTC.

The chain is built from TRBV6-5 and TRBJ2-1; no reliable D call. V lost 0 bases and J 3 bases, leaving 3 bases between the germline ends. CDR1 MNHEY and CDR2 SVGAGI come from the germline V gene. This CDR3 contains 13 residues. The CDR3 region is CASSYSFYNEQFF. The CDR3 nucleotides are TGTGCCAGCAGTTACTCGTTCTACAATGAGCAGTTCTTC.

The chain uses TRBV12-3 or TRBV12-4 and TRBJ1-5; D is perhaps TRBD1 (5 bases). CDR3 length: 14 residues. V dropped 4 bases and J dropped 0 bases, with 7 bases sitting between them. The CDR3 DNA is TGTGCCAGCAGTTCGACAGATAGCAATCAGCCCCAGCATTTT. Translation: CASSSTDSNQPQHF.

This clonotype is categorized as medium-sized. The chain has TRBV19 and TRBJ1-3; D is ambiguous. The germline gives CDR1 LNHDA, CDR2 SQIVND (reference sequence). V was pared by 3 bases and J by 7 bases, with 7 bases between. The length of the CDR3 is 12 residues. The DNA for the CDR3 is TGTGCCAGTAGTATCCGAGGGAACACCATATATTTT. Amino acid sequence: CASSIRGNTIYF.

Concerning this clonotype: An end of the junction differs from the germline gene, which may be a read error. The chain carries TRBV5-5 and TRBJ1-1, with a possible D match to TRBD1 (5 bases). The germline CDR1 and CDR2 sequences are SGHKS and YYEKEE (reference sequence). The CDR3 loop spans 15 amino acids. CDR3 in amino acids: CANSYGGLGQTEAFF. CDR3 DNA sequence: TGTGCCAACAGCTACGGGGGACTAGGGCAAACTGAAGCTTTCTTT.

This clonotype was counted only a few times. This chain's CDR3 is CASSELAVLSRDTQYF. CDR3 coding DNA: TGTGCCAGCAGTGAATTGGCTGTTCTATCTCGAGATACGCAGTATTTT. J is TRBJ2-3 and V is TRBV6-1; D is ambiguous. The CDR3 length is 16 residues. The V gene's germline CDR1 is MNHNS and CDR2 SASEGT. V gave up 2 bases and J gave up 5 bases, with 17 bases separating them.

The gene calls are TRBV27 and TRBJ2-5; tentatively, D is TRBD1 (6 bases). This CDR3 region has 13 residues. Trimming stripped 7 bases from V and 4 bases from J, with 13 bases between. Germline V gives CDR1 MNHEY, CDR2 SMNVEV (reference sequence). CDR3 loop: CASKGVFAETQYF. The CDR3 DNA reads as TGTGCCAGCAAGGGGGTGTTCGCAGAGACCCAGTACTTC.

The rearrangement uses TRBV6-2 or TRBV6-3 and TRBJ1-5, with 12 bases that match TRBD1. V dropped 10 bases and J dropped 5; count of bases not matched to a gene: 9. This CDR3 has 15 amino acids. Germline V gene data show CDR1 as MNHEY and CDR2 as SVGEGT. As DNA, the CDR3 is TGTGCCACCAAGAGGGACAGGGGGCGCGATCAGCCCCAGCATTTT. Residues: CATKRDRGRDQPQHF.

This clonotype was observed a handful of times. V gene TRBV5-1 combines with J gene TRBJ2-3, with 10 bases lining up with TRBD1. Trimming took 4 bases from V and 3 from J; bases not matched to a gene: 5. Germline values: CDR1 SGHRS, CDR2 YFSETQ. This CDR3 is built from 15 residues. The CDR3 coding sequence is TGCGCCAGCAGCCGACAGGGGGCTAGTACAGATACGCAGTATTTT. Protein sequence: CASSRQGASTDTQYF.

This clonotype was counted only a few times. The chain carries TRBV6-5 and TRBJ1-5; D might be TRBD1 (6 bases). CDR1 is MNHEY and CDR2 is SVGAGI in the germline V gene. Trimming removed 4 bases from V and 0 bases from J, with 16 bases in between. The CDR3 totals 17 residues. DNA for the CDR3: TGTGCCAGCAGTTCCCGGATCAGAGGGGGTAGCAATCAGCCCCAGCATTTT. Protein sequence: CASSSRIRGGSNQPQHF.

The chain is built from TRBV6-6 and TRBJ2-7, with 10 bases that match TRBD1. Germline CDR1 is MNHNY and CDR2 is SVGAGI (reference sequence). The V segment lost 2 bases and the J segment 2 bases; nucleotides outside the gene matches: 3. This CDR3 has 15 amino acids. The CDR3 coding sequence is TGTGCCAGCAGTTACCAGGGGACAGGGGCCTACGAGCAGTACTTC. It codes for CASSYQGTGAYEQYF.

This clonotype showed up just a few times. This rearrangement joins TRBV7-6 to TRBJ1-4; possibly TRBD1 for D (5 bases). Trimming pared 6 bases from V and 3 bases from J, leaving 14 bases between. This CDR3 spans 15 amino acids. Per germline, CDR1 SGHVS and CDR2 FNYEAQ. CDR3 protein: CASRQAGTANEKLFF. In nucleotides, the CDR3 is TGTGCCAGCAGGCAAGCCGGGACGGCTAATGAAAAACTGTTTTTT.

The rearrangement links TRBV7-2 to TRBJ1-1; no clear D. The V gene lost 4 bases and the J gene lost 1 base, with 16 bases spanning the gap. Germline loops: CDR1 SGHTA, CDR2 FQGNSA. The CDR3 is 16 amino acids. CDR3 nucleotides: TGTGCCAGCAGCTCCGAGTTAAGTGGAACGAACACTGAAGCTTTCTTT. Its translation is CASSSELSGTNTEAFF. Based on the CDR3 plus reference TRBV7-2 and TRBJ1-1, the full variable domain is GAGVSQSPSNKVTEKGKDVELRCDPISGHTALYWYRQSLGQGLEFLIYFQGNSAPDKSGLPSDRFSAERTGGSVSTLTIQRTQQEDSAVYLCASSSELSGTNTEAFFGQGTRLTVV.

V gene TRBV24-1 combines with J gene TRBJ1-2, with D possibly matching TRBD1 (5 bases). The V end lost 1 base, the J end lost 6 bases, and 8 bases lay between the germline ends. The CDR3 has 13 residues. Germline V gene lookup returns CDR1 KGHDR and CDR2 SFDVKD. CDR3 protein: CATSDFRGNGYTF. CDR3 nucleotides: TGTGCCACCAGTGATTTCCGGGGGAATGGCTACACCTTC.

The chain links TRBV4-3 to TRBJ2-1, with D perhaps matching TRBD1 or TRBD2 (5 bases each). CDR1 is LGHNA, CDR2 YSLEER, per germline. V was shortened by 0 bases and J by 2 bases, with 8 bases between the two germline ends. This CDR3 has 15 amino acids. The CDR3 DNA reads TGCGCCAGCAGCCAAGAGGGGGATACCTACAATGAGCAGTTCTTC. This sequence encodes CASSQEGDTYNEQFF.

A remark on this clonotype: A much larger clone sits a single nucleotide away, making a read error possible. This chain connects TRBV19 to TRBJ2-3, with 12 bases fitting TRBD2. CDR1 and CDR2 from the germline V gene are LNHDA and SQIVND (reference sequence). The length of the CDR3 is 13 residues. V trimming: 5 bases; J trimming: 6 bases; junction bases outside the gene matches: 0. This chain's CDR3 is CASSGTSGDTQYF. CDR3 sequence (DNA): TGTGCCAGTAGTGGGACTAGCGGGGATACGCAGTATTTT.